The present T cell receptor (beta chain) was sequenced within a study of blood T cells in healthy people across ages. Study-wide findings and caveats: Long-lived donors exceeded aged donors in naive CD4+ cells and diversity. It was found that TCR beta diversity correlated strongly with the percentage of naive T cells. A roughly linear age-dependent decrease characterized TCR beta diversity per million T cells.

For the second PCR, which ran for roughly 7 to 11 cycles, a sample-barcoded 5' primer and a J-beta primer mix were used. Each of the cDNA molecules was tagged by a template-switch adaptor with 12 random nucleotides. MiXCR, applied by TCRdb to the 5' RACE reads, yields one record per CDR3 protein. The sample yields about 1 million distinct CDR3 sequences, 40% to 50% seen once. CDR1 is LNHNV and CDR2 is YYDKDF in the germline V gene (reference sequence). With 4 bases removed from V and 3 bases from J, the gap between germline ends came to 17 bases. This CDR3 is built from 16 residues. This clonotype was counted a few times. Its antigen is unknown.

The sample was blood. The clonotype originates from a woman aged 55 to 70 in good health. This chain connects TRBV15 to TRBJ2-3; a possible D gene is TRBD2 (5 bases). The CDR3 DNA is TGTGCCACCAGCACTAGAACGGGGTTAGGGACAGATACGCAGTATTTT. As protein: CATSTRTGLGTDTQYF.